This TCR beta chain was obtained from a study of glioma-infiltrating T cells. Study observations and caveats: Tissue and blood shared very few CDR3 sequences. Non-neoplastic patients had below-expected tissue-blood divergence, while all gliomas exceeded expectation.

This clonotype was seen at least ten times. The antigen is unknown. The junction had 14 bases not matched to a gene; V was cut back by 6 bases and J by 1 base. Germline CDR1 reads DFQATT; CDR2 reads SNEGSKA (reference sequence). There are 16 residues in the CDR3. The iRepertoire nested amplicon-rescue multiplex PCR amplified TCR alpha and beta CDR3s from RNA. For one-step reverse transcription and amplification, about 85-400 ng of tissue mRNA or PBMC total RNA was used. TCRdb ran MiXCR on the multiplex PCR reads and lists one entry per CDR3 protein. The sample consists of approximately 120,000 distinct CDR3 sequences, approximately 23% of them appearing once.

The J gene is TRBJ1-1, the V gene TRBV20-1; 7 nucleotides agree with TRBD1. The receptor was isolated from a human donor with low-grade glioma or glioblastoma, undergoing nonglioma brain surgery, or in good health (not recorded which). The sequencing input was glioma tissue, nonneoplastic brain tissue, or PBMCs (not recorded which). In DNA, the CDR3 is TGCAGTGCGCGCCCTGTCCCCGGACAGGCGAACACTGAAGCTTTCTTT. It specifies CSARPVPGQANTEAFF.